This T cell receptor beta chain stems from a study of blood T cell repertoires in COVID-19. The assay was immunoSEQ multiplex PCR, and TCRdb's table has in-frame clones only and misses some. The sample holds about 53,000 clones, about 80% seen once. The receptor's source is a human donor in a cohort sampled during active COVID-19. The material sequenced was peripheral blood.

Written as DNA, the CDR3 is TGCGCCAGCAGCTTGGGGCTTAACACCGGGGAGCTGTTTTTT. The encoded protein is CASSLGLNTGELFF. The chain combines TRBV5-1 with TRBJ2-2; no firm D call. V lost 0 bases and J lost 2, with 5 bases in between. The germline V gene encodes CDR1 SGHRS and CDR2 YFSETQ. The CDR3 is 14 residues long.